This passage covers 16 T cell receptor beta chains from one sample sequenced in a study of identical twins. TCRdb re-analysed the 5' RACE reads in MiXCR, keeping a single row per CDR3 protein. The sample yields about 900,000 distinct CDR3 sequences, over 9% seen once. The same sample was also used in a study of yellow fever vaccine responses in identical twins.

The sample taken for sequencing was PBMCs. These receptors were obtained from a woman under 30 in good health.

This clonotype was seen ten or more times. The rearrangement joins TRBV20-1 to TRBJ2-1; 12 bases match TRBD2. The CDR3 spans 14 residues. CDR1 and CDR2 from the germline V gene are DFQATT and SNEGSKA (reference sequence). The V and J ends lost 5 bases and 4 bases, in that order; junction bases with no gene match: 3. CDR3 loop: CSALGTSGYNEQFF. CDR3 bases: TGCAGTGCTTTAGGGACTAGCGGGTACAATGAGCAGTTCTTC.

This clonotype was recorded many times. The CDR3: CASSLSVLAREQYF. As DNA, the CDR3 is TGTGCCAGCAGTTTGTCGGTGCTAGCCAGGGAGCAGTACTTC. The genes are TRBV12-3 or TRBV12-4 and TRBJ2-7; D perhaps matches TRBD2 (5 bases). Trimming shortened V by 3 bases and J by 7 bases, and 16 bases separated the two germline ends. The CDR3 has 14 amino acids.

V usage is TRBV5-1 and J usage is TRBJ2-1; the match to TRBD2 covers 12 bases. The V gene end was trimmed by 4 bases and the J gene end by 2 bases; junction bases not matched to a gene: 10. Germline CDR1 is SGHRS and CDR2 is YFSETQ. The length of the CDR3 is 18 residues. The CDR3 coding sequence is TGCGCCAGCAGCGATCGACTAGCGGGGGCCCCTACCTACAATGAGCAGTTCTTC. This encodes CASSDRLAGAPTYNEQFF.

CDR3 sequence (DNA): TGCAGTGCTACTTCACCGGGACAGGGGTACAATGAGCAGTTCTTC. This codes for CSATSPGQGYNEQFF. The chain is built from TRBV20-1 and TRBJ2-1; 10 bases fit TRBD1. J was trimmed by 4 bases and V by 4 bases; bases with no gene match: 7. The CDR3 covers 15 residues. CDR1 is DFQATT, CDR2 SNEGSKA, per germline (reference sequence).

The chain uses TRBV18 and TRBJ2-1; D not certain. V lost 3 bases, J lost 0 bases, and 15 bases lay in between. The CDR3 is made up of 17 amino acids. In germline, CDR1 is KGHSH, CDR2 LQKENI. CDR3 in DNA: TGTGCCAGCTCACCTTTCGAGGCGCTTAGCTCCTACAATGAGCAGTTCTTC. Translation gives CASSPFEALSSYNEQFF. Full variable domain (remainder filled in from reference TRBV18 and TRBJ2-1): NAGVMQNPRHLVRRRGQEARLRCSPMKGHSHVYWYRQLPEEGLKFMVYLQKENIIDESGMPKERFSAEFPKEGPSILRIQQVVRGDSAAYFCASSPFEALSSYNEQFFGPGTRLTVL.

This clonotype was picked up a small number of times. The rearrangement links TRBV10-3 to TRBJ2-7; TRBD2 agrees at 8 bases. The V segment lost 6 bases and the J segment 5 bases; nucleotides outside the gene matches: 6. Germline values: CDR1 ENHRY, CDR2 SYGVKD. The CDR3 is made up of 13 amino acids. This CDR3 reads CAIRESGGHEQYV. The CDR3 DNA sequence: TGTGCCATCAGGGAATCGGGGGGGCACGAGCAGTACGTC.

J is TRBJ2-1 and V is TRBV2; no clear D gene. The germline gives CDR1 SNHLY, CDR2 FYNNEI. The ends were cut back, 7 bases at V and 7 bases at J, with 14 bases in the middle. The CDR3 is made up of 13 amino acids. CDR3 region: CASTTRRLNEQFF. DNA for the CDR3: TGTGCCAGCACCACCCGCCGACTTAATGAGCAGTTCTTC.

Only a few counts were recorded for this clonotype. The chain uses TRBV20-1 and TRBJ2-1; D not resolved. The CDR3 length is 13 residues. Germline CDR1 DFQATT, CDR2 SNEGSKA (reference sequence). V lost 5 bases and J lost 7, with 15 bases in between. The chain's CDR3 is CSAHTGPRNEQFF. As DNA, the CDR3 is TGCAGTGCTCACACCGGGCCACGAAATGAGCAGTTCTTC.

Ten or more counts support this clonotype. The chain is built from TRBV6-1 and TRBJ2-3; D uncertain. The CDR3 runs to 13 residues. Trimming cost V 5 bases and J 3 bases, with 9 bases left between them. Germline V lookup: CDR1 MNHNS, CDR2 SASEGT. CDR3: CASSRHITDTQYF. CDR3 DNA: TGTGCCAGCAGTCGACACATTACAGATACGCAGTATTTT.

This clonotype was seen a few times. V usage is TRBV29-1 and J usage is TRBJ2-1; 9 bases are a match to TRBD2. The V gene end was trimmed by 1 base and the J gene end by 7 bases; junction bases not matched to a gene: 11. The germline V gene encodes CDR1 SQVTM and CDR2 ANQGSEA. The CDR3 extends over 16 amino acids. For the CDR3, the DNA is TGCAGCGTTGAAGCGGCGGGGGGGCCGTTTGGGAATGAGCAGTTCTTC. Its translation is CSVEAAGGPFGNEQFF.

The chain is built from TRBV25-1 and TRBJ2-7; no definite D call. The germline V gene encodes CDR1 MGHDK and CDR2 SYGVNS. The V end was cut by 1 base, the J end by 5 bases, with 3 bases between. This CDR3 has 11 amino acids. CDR3 nucleotide sequence: TGTGCCAGCAGTGAATTCAACGAGCAGTACTTC. The encoded protein is CASSEFNEQYF.

The CDR3 bases are TGTGCCAGCAGAATAGGGGGCGTAGTCGATACGCAGTATTTT. This encodes CASRIGGVVDTQYF. This chain connects TRBV12-3 or TRBV12-4 to TRBJ2-3; 7 bases fit TRBD1. The CDR3 extends over 14 amino acids. V lost 6 bases, J lost 6 bases, and 9 bases stayed unmatched.

The chain couples TRBV29-1 to TRBJ1-1; maybe TRBD1 (6 bases). The CDR3 sequence is 12 residues long. CDR1 and CDR2 from the germline V gene are SQVTM and ANQGSEA. Trimming took off 7 bases at V and 11 bases at J, with 20 bases between the two ends. CDR3 bases: TGCAGCGCCCCGGGGGGGGGGGCGCAGGCTTTCTTT. Residues: CSAPGGGAQAFF.

V is TRBV10-3 and J is TRBJ2-3; 8 positions match TRBD2. CDR1 ENHRY and CDR2 SYGVKD come from the germline V gene. Unmatched junction bases numbered 5, after V lost 4 bases and J lost 2 bases. The CDR3 spans 15 residues. The CDR3 region has the DNA TGTGCCATCAGTGCTACTAGCGGACTCACAGATACGCAGTATTTT. Amino acid sequence: CAISATSGLTDTQYF.

V and J are TRBV28 and TRBJ2-1; unclear D gene. This CDR3 comprises 13 residues. Trimming left V 2 bases short and J 7 bases short, with 9 bases between. Germline CDR1 is MDHEN and CDR2 is SYDVKM. CDR3 sequence (DNA): TGTGCCAGCAGTTTAGGACGGAGAAATGAGCAGTTCTTC. Protein: CASSLGRRNEQFF.

This clonotype was observed a few times. The rearrangement links TRBV28 to TRBJ1-1; TRBD1 is a possible D gene (6 bases). This CDR3 contains 15 residues. V was clipped by 7 bases and J by 1 base, with 16 bases between them. Germline V gene lookup returns CDR1 MDHEN and CDR2 SYDVKM. The CDR3 region has the DNA TGTGCCAGCACCTATACCGGGACAACGAACACTGAAGCTTTCTTT. Translating gives CASTYTGTTNTEAFF. Variable domain in full (rest from reference TRBV28 and TRBJ1-1): DVKVTQSSRYLVKRTGEKVFLECVQDMDHENMFWYRQDPGLGLRLIYFSYDVKMKEKGDIPEGYSVSREKKERFSLILESASTNQTSMYLCASTYTGTTNTEAFFGQGTRLTVV.